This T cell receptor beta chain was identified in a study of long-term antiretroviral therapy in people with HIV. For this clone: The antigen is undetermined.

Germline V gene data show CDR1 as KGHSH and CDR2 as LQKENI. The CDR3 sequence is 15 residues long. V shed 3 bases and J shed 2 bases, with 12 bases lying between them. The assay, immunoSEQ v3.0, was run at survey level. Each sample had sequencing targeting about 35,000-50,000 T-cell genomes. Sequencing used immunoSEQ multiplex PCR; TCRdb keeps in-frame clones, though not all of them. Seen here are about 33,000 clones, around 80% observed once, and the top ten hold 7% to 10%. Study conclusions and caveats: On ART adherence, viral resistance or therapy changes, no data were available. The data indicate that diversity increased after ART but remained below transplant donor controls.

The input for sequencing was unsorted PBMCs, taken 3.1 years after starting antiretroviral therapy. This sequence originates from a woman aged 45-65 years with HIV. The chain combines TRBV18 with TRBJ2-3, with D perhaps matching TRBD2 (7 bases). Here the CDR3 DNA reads TGTGCCAGCTCACCGGGGGGGCTGGACACAGATACGCAGTATTTT. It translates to CASSPGGLDTDTQYF.